This paragraph reports one T cell receptor (beta chain). Its antigen is currently unknown. The data are from a study of cytomegalovirus exposure and HLA in healthy donors. Notes on the study in general: Per published accounts, TCR beta sequences correctly predicted the HLA-A and HLA-B alleles of most subjects. Reported performance of the classifier showed diagnosis of cytomegalovirus status with high specificity and sensitivity. When the data were analyzed later, several of the most significant clusters appeared to be linked to common viral pathogens.

The CDR3 runs to 12 residues. CDR1 is MNHEY, CDR2 SVGAGI, per germline. Both 60 Vbeta primers and 13 Jbeta primers went into the PCR. The protocol was immunoSEQ multiplex PCR, while the TCRdb copy is restricted to in-frame clones and leaves out a portion. Seen here are 110,000 to 150,000 clones, 75% to 80% observed once, and the top ten hold about 1.6%. Sequenced: PBMCs. The chain combines TRBV6-5 with TRBJ2-5; D unclear. The DNA matches TRBJ2-7 better at its end, which makes the J call doubtful. The clonotype was recovered from a female donor in good health and CMV-seronegative. CDR3 coding DNA: TGTGCCAGCAGTTCCACCCACTACGAGCAGTACTTC. Translated: CASSSTHYEQYF.